Sequencing of this TCR beta chain was carried out in a study of follicular helper T cells after annual influenza vaccination. Germline V lookup: CDR1 SGHRS, CDR2 YFSETQ. This CDR3 comprises 16 residues. V was clipped by 3 bases and J by 2 bases; unmatched bases: 4. Time point: 2014-2015 season, pre-vaccination. Produced via immunoSEQ multiplex PCR; TCRdb's table is partial and in-frame only. The sample records about 27,000 clones, 70% to 90% being singletons. This receptor was obtained from an adult who received the influenza vaccine. The V call is TRBV5-1, the J call TRBJ2-2; TRBD2 aligns across 10 bases. Sequenced here: CXCR5+ CD38- circulating T follicular helper cells from blood, sampled on the day of influenza vaccination. Subset reported: circulating Tfh, non-naive CD4+CXCR5+PD-1+ (ICOS+CD38+ or ICOS-CD38-). CDR3 in DNA: TGCGCCAGCAGCTCCTGGACTAGCGGCAACACCGGGGAGCTGTTTTTT. It translates to CASSSWTSGNTGELFF.